This T cell receptor beta chain appears in the sequencing data of a study of T cell repertoires in aging, cancer and after chemotherapy. On the study more broadly: Donor ages fell into six groups from 30 or younger up to 70 or older.

Points from the study as a whole: These repertoire data do not allow conclusions about immunological memory after chemotherapy. In cancer patients, declining TCR diversity with age involved lost richness and lost evenness.

This clonotype is categorized as medium-sized. Its cognate antigen is unknown. Multiplex touch-down PCR with TRB-A/B primers amplified rearranged V-D-J TRB sequences. TCRdb used MiXCR to reprocess the multiplex PCR reads, holding one entry per CDR3 protein. Here the sample spans over a thousand distinct CDR3 sequences, around 24% being singletons. The template was genomic DNA from peripheral blood, not RNA. V gave up 2 bases and J gave up 6 bases, with 15 bases separating them. CDR1 is SGHNT, CDR2 YENEEA, per germline. The CDR3 sequence is 15 residues long. The chain is built from TRBV11-3 and TRBJ2-3; tentatively, D is TRBD1 (6 bases). The TCR originated in a human donor with a blood cancer. Sequencing input: blood. For the CDR3, the DNA is TGTGCCAGCAGCTTACCACAGGGCTATGGGGATACGCAGTATTTT. Protein sequence: CASSLPQGYGDTQYF.